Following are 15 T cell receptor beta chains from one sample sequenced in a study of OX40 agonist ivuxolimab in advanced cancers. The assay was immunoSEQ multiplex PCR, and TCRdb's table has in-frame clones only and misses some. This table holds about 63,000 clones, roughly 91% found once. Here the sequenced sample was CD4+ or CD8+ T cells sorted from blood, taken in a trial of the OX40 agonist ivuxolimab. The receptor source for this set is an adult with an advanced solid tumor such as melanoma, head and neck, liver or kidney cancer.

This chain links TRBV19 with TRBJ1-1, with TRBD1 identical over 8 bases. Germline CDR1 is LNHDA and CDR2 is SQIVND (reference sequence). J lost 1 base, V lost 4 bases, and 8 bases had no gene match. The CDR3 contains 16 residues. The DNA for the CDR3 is TGTGCCAGTAGTAGGATCAGGGGGCGCAGGAACACTGAAGCTTTCTTT. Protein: CASSRIRGRRNTEAFF. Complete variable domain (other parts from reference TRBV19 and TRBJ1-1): DGGITQSPKYLFRKEGQNVTLSCEQNLNHDAMYWYRQDPGQGLRLIYYSQIVNDFQKGDIAEGYSVSREKKESFPLTVTSAQKNPTAFYLCASSRIRGRRNTEAFFGQGTRLTVV.

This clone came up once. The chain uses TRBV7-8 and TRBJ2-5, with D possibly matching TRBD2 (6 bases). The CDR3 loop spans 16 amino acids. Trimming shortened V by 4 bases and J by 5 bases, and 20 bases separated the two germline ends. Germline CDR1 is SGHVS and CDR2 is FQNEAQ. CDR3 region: CASSWRRLGGVETQYF. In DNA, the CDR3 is TGTGCCAGCAGCTGGAGGAGACTAGGCGGGGTGGAGACCCAGTACTTC.

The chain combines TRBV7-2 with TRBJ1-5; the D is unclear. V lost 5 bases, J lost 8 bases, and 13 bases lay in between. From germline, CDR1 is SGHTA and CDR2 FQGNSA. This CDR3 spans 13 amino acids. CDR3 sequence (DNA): TGTGCCAGCAGCCCCAATACGGGTGAGCCCCAGCATTTT. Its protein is CASSPNTGEPQHF.

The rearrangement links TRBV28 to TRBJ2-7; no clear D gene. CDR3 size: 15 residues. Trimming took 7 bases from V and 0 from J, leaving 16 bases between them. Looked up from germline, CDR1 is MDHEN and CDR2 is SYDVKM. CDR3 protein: CASTLSAVPSYEQYF. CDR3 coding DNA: TGTGCCAGCACCCTCAGCGCGGTTCCCTCCTACGAGCAGTACTTC.

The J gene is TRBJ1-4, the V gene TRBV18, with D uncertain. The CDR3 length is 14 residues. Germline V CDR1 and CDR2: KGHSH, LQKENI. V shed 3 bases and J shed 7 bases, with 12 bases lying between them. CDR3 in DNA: TGTGCCAGCTCACCCCCCGCTGAGCGTGAAAAACTGTTTTTT. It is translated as CASSPPAEREKLFF.

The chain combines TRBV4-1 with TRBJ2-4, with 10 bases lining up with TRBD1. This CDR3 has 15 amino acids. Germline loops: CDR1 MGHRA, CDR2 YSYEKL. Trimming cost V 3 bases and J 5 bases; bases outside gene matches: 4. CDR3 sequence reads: CASSHTGTGENIQYF. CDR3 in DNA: TGCGCCAGCAGCCATACGGGGACAGGGGAAAACATTCAGTACTTC.

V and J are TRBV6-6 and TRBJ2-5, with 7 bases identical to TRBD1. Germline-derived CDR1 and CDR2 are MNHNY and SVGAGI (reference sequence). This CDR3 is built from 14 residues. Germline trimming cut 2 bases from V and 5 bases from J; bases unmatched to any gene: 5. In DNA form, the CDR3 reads TGTGCCAGCAGTTACGAGGGCAGGGGGGAGACCCAGTACTTC. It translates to CASSYEGRGETQYF.

The CDR3 coding sequence is TGTGCCAGCAGCTCGGAACAGGGACTTGAAGCTTTCTTT. Residues: CASSSEQGLEAFF. The chain combines TRBV11-2 with TRBJ1-1, with D tentatively TRBD1 (6 bases). The CDR3 loop spans 13 amino acids. The germline V and J ends were trimmed by 4 bases and 7 bases, with 13 bases remaining between them. CDR1 SGHAT and CDR2 FQNNGV come from the germline V gene.

This CDR3 reads CASSESRGQGLEKLFF. As DNA, the CDR3 is TGCGCCAGCAGTGAGTCGAGGGGACAGGGGCTTGAAAAACTGTTTTTT. V and J are TRBV10-2 and TRBJ1-4; 10 bases line up with TRBD1. Germline CDR1 WSHSY, CDR2 SAAADI. The CDR3 is 16 amino acids. The ends lost 0 bases at V and 7 bases at J; junction bases unmatched: 5.

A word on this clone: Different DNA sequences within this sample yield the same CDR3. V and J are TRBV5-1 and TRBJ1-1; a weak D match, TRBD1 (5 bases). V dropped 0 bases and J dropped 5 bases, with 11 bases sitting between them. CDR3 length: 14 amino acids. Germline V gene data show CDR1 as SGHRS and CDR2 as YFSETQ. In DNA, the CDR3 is TGCGCCAGCAGCTTGGAAGGGGCATGGACTGAAGCTTTCTTT. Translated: CASSLEGAWTEAFF.

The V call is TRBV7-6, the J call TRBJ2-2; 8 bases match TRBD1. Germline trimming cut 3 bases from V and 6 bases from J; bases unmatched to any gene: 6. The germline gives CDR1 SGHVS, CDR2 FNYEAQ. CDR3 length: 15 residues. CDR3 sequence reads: CASSFAGGASGELFF. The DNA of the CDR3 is TGTGCCAGCAGCTTTGCAGGGGGCGCATCCGGGGAGCTGTTTTTT.

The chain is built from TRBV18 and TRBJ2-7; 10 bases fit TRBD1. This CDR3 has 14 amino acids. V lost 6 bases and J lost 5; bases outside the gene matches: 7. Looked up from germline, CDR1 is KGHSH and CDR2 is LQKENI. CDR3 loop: CASSPGTGDHEQYF. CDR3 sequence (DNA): TGTGCCAGCTCCCCCGGGACAGGGGACCACGAGCAGTACTTC.

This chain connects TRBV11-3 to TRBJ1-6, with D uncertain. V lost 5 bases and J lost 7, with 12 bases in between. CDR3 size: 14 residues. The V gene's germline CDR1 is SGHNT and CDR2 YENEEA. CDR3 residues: CASSAGSANSPLHF. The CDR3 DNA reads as TGTGCCAGCAGCGCGGGTAGCGCGAATTCACCCCTCCACTTT.

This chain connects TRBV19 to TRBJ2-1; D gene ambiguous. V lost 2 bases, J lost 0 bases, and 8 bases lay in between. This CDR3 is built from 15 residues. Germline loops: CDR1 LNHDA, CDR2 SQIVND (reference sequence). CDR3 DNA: TGTGCCAGTAGTATAACGGCAGCCTCCTACAATGAGCAGTTCTTC. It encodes CASSITAASYNEQFF.

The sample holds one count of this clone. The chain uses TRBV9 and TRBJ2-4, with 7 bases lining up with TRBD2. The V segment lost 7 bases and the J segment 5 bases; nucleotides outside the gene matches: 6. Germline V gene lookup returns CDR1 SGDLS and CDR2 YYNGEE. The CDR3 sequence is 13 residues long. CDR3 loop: CASGTAGENIQYF. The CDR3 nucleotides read TGTGCCAGCGGCACGGCGGGAGAAAACATTCAGTACTTC. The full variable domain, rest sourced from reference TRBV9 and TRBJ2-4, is DSGVTQTPKHLITATGQRVTLRCSPRSGDLSVYWYQQSLDQGLQFLIQYYNGEERAKGNILERFSAQQFPDLHSELNLSSLELGDSALYFCASGTAGENIQYFGAGTRLSVL.